This T cell receptor beta chain was sequenced in a study of CD8+ T cells in alopecia areata (dated by TCRdb to 2017 to 2018). With regard to the full study: The treated patients, all with moderate-to-severe alopecia areata, were enrolled in an open-label pilot trial of oral tofacitinib given at 5 to 10 mg twice daily. Tofacitinib-treated patients had biopsies at baseline and at 4 and 24 weeks of treatment, with a later scalp biopsy in several patients. For the treated patients, the SALT score, which quantifies what percentage of scalp surface area is affected, served as the measure of disease severity. The RNA source kit depended on sample type: the PAXgene miRNA kit for fixed scalp, the miRNeasy kit for PBMCs, and the RNeasy kit for mouse skin. Scalp clonality was compared across normal scalp (n=4), patchy alopecia areata scalp (n=8), and alopecia totalis/universalis scalp (n=8). Amplification of TCRbeta CDR3 regions was done by immunoSEQ multiplex PCR using 35 Vbeta forward primers and 13 Jbeta reverse primers. High-throughput TCRbeta sequencing was used to examine T cell clonal expansion in alopecia areata in both the C3H/HeJ mouse model and human patients. In humans, TCRbeta sequencing was performed on scalp tissue and on sorted CD4+ and CD8+ peripheral blood T cells from healthy controls and from patients with patchy or totalis/universalis alopecia areata. Tofacitinib was administered for 6 to 18 months, and 6 months of follow-up off drug were then conducted to assess delayed response and recurrence.

Library preparation employed the immunoSEQ multiplex PCR assay. To provide template for TCR sequencing, every sample had RNA extracted and reverse transcribed into cDNA. SuperScript III was used to make first-strand cDNA, primed with a 2:1 mix of oligo-dT and random hexamers. A synthetic immune receptor repertoire was used to measure amplification bias, and any remaining bias was corrected computationally. As for the original processing: Raw reads were preprocessed to remove errors, and CDR3 was defined according to IMGT conventions as the region from the conserved cysteine to phenylalanine. Clonality was calculated as 1 minus Shannon entropy normalized by log2 of the number of productive unique TCRs. CD4 or CD8 identity of scalp clones was inferred by cross-referencing scalp TCRbeta sequences with sorted blood CD4 and CD8 repertoires. TCRdb mirrors the immuneACCESS table, restricted to in-frame sequences. Some clones are absent from its copies; in checked studies, under half trace to an unresolved V gene, and the reason for the others is unknown. V and J calls and clone size follow that table, whereas D and trimming were derived from the DNA. Here the sample has 150,000 to 200,000 clones; about 71% occur a single time. Of the sample, roughly 0.91% is held by the ten largest clones.

Study-wide findings and limitations: Because the treated cohort was small and had only one nonresponder, larger studies are needed to examine links between baseline CD8+ expansion and response. Compared with mice, TCR sequences shared between patients were less clear, possibly partly because of HLA diversity across the patient population. Scalp TCR repertoire analysis is complicated because resident alphabeta T cells in normal human skin are also sequenced, whereas mouse skin is dominated by gammadelta T cells. During tofacitinib treatment, many expanded lesional clones remained in scalp and blood, and this persistence may partly explain relapse after treatment is stopped. Compared with normal scalp, lesional scalp, particularly in alopecia totalis/universalis, had higher clonality and more expanded CD8+ clones, which suggests antigenic drive. Tofacitinib significantly decreased scalp clonality and the number of expanded CD8+ clones among the top 100 scalp clones.

This clone was counted a few times. Its antigen is still unknown. No qualities accompany the bases; no much larger clone lies one base away. The germline V gene provides CDR1 SGHRS and CDR2 YFSETQ. Cut back by 3 bases and 10 bases, the V and J ends lie 11 bases apart. Including the terminal cysteine and phenylalanine, the CDR3 comprises 13 residues. Only the CDR3 portion is preserved as DNA: 39 bases, with reading frame beginning at the first base. The sample's time point label, decoded: around 28 days on oral tofacitinib. The treatment or condition label, as the study defines it: oral pan-JAK inhibitor, 5-10 mg twice daily. Lesional scalp punch biopsies and peripheral blood were obtained from alopecia areata patients. PBMCs were isolated by density centrifugation and stained for CD3, CD4 and CD8, and CD4+ and CD8+ T cells were sorted on a FACSAria.

This clonotype was sampled from a human donor with alopecia areata. The V and J segments used are TRBV5-1 and TRBJ1-6, with the D gene too uncertain to name. The sample consisted of CD4+ T cells sorted from blood, taken at week 4, from a patient treated with tofacitinib. CDR3 reads: CASSSLGESPLHF. The base sequence is TGCGCCAGCAGCTCCCTCGGGGAATCACCCCTCCACTTT.